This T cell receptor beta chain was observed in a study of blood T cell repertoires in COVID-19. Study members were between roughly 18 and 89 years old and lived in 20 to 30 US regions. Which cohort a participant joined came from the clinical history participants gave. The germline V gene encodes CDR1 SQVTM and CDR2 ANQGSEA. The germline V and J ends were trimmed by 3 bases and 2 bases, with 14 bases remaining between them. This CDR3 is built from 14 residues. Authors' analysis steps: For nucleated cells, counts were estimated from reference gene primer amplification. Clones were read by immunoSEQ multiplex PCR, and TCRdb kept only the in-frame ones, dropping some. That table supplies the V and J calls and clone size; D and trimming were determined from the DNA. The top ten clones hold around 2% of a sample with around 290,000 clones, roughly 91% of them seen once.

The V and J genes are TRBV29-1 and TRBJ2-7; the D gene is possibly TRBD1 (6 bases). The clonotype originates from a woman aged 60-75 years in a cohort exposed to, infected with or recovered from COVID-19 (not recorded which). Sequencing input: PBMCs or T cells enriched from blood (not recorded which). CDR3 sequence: CSVEDRSNPYEQYF. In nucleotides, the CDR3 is TGCAGCGTTGAGGACAGATCGAACCCCTACGAGCAGTACTTC.